The present TCR beta chain was sequenced within a study of vaccination effects on CD4 cells after COVID-19. Antigen-specific CD4+ T cells were expanded with viral peptide pools in the ViraFEST assay before sequencing. Scientists isolated CD4+ T cells after a roughly nine-day culture period ended. Each vaccine recipient was nucleocapsid antibody negative and had no prior SARS-CoV-2 infection. The authors replaced half the medium with IL-2 medium on days 3 and 7. V lost 5 bases and J 6 bases, leaving 10 bases between the germline ends. CDR1 is MDHEN and CDR2 is SYDVKM in the germline V gene. This CDR3 has 12 amino acids. Study-level points and caveats: Both infection-induced and vaccine-induced clones contracted markedly at late post-vaccination timepoints.

Remarks on this clone: Its antigen is not identified.

Some clones are missing from TCRdb's copy, which holds only in-frame ones; the method was immunoSEQ multiplex PCR. The sample includes just under 75,000 clones, 60% to 75% seen only once; the top ten take around 3.2%. This TCR came from a human donor who received a COVID-19 vaccine. The chain joins TRBV28 to TRBJ1-2; D gene ambiguous. Sequencing was performed on CD4+ T cells from PBMCs cultured with HCoV-NL63 spike peptides, taken before COVID-19 vaccination. The CDR3 region is CASSDFTDGYTF. DNA of the CDR3: TGTGCCAGCAGTGACTTCACAGATGGCTACACCTTC.